This T cell receptor (beta chain) was captured in a study of T cell responses to AZD1222 COVID-19 vaccine. Study results and caveats: White British ancestry dominated among donors, who included more females, and clonal diversity was possibly underestimated. Repertoire sampling was restricted to post-peak T cell response timepoints.

Repertoires were generated with immunoSEQ multiplex PCR, while TCRdb's copy carries only in-frame clones and drops some. The sample contains more than 95,000 clones, around 90% of which appear only once. CDR1 SNHLY and CDR2 FYNNEI come from the germline V gene. V dropped 4 bases and J dropped 3; count of bases not matched to a gene: 4. The CDR3 sequence is 14 residues long. As regards this clone: Its antigen is still unknown.

The sample was peripheral blood, taken on day 0 of AZD1222 vaccination. The gene calls are TRBV2 and TRBJ1-1; 8 bases are shared with TRBD1. This TCR was recovered from an adult in good health. CDR3 residues: CASSVTGGHTEAFF. The CDR3 nucleotides are TGTGCCAGCAGTGTAACAGGGGGACACACTGAAGCTTTCTTT.